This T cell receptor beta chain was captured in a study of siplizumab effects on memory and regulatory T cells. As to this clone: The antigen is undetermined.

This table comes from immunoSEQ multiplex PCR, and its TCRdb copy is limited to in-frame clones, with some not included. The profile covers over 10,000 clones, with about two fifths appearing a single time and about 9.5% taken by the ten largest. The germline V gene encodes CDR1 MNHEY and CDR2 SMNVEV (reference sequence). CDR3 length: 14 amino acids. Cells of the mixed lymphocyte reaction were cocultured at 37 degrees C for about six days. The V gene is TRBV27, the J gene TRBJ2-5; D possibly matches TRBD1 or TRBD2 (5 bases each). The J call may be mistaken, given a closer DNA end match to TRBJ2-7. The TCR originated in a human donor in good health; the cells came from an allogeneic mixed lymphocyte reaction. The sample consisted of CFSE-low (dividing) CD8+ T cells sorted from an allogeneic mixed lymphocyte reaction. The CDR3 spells CASSLMGRIYEQYF. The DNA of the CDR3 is TGTGCCAGCAGTTTAATGGGACGGATCTACGAGCAGTACTTC.